This T cell receptor beta chain was recorded in a study of Ad26.COV2.S vaccination and SARS-CoV-2 variants. The treatment is: 15 to 20 received Ad26.COV2.S at low or high dose, single or two shots; several received placebo; per-sample allocation not given. Sampling was done on day 63 after the first vaccine or placebo injection. In germline, CDR1 is SGDLS, CDR2 YYNGEE. Trimming shortened V by 0 bases and J by 8 bases, and 14 bases separated the two germline ends. CDR3 length equals 15 residues. The data were produced by immunoSEQ multiplex PCR, yet TCRdb's version contains in-frame clones alone and is incomplete. The table has about 450,000 clones, 89% seen once.

The material sequenced was peripheral blood, taken in a trial of Ad26.COV2.S vaccine versus placebo. The source of this sequence is a person aged 18-60 years who received the Ad26.COV2.S COVID-19 vaccine or a placebo. V and J are TRBV9 and TRBJ1-4; tentative D call: TRBD1 (6 bases). For the CDR3, the DNA is TGTGCCAGCAGCGTAGCTTCAGGGGTCTGGGAAAAACTGTTTTTT. Its protein product is CASSVASGVWEKLFF.